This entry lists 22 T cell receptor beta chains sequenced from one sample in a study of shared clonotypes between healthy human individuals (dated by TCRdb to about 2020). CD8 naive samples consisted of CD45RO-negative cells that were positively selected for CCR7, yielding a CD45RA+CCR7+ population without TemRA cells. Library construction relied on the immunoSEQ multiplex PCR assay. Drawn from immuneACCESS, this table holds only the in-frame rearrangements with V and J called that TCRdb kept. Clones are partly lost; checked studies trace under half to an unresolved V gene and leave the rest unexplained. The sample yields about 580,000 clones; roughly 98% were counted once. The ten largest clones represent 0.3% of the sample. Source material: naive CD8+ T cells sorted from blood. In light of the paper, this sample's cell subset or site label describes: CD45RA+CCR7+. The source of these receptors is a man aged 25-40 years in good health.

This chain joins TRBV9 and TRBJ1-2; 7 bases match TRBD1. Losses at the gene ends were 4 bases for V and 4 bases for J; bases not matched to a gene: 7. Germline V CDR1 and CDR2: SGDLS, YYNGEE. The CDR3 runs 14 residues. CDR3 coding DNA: TGTGCCAGCAGCTATACAGGGGAGGCCTATGGCTACACCTTC. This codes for CASSYTGEAYGYTF.

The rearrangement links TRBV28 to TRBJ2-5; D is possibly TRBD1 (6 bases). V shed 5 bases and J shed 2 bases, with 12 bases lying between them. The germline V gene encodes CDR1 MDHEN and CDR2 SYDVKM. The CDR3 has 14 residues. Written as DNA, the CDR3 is TGTGCCAGCAGTCAACAAGGGGGTCAAGAGACCCAGTACTTC. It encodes CASSQQGGQETQYF. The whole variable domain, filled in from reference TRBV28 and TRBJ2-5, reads DVKVTQSSRYLVKRTGEKVFLECVQDMDHENMFWYRQDPGLGLRLIYFSYDVKMKEKGDIPEGYSVSREKKERFSLILESASTNQTSMYLCASSQQGGQETQYFGPGTRLLVL.

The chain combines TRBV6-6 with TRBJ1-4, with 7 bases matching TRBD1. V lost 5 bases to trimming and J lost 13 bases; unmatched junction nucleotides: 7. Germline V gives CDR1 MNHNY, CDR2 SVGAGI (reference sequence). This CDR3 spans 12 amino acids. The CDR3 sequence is CASSDDRASLFF. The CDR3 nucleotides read TGTGCCAGCAGTGATGACAGGGCATCACTGTTTTTT.

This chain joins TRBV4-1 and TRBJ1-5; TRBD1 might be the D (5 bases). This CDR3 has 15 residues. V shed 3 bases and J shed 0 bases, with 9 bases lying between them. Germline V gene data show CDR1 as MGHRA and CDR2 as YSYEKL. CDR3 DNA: TGCGCCAGCAGCCAGACGGACATTAGCAATCAGCCCCAGCATTTT. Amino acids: CASSQTDISNQPQHF.

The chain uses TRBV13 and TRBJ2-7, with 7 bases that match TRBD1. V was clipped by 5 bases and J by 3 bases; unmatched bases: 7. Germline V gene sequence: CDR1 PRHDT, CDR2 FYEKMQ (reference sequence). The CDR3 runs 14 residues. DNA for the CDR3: TGTGCCAGCAGCCATCCGGGACAGAACTACGAGCAGTACTTC. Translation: CASSHPGQNYEQYF.

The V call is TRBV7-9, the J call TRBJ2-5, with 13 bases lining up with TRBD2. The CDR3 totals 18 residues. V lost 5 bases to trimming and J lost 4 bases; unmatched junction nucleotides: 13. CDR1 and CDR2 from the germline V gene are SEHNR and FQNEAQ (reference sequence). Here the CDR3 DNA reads TGTGCCAGCAGCGGAAGGACTAGCGGGAGTAGGCCGGGAGAGACCCAGTACTTC. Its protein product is CASSGRTSGSRPGETQYF. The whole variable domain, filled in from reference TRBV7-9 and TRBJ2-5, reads DTGVSQNPRHKITKRGQNVTFRCDPISEHNRLYWYRQTLGQGPEFLTYFQNEAQLEKSRLLSDRFSAERPKGSFSTLEIQRTEQGDSAMYLCASSGRTSGSRPGETQYFGPGTRLLVL.

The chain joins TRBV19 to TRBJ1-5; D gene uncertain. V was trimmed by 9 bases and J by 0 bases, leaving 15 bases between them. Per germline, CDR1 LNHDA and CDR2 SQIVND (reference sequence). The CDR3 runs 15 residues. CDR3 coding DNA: TGTGCCAGCTCGCTGAATGGATATAGCAATCAGCCCCAGCATTTT. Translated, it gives CASSLNGYSNQPQHF.

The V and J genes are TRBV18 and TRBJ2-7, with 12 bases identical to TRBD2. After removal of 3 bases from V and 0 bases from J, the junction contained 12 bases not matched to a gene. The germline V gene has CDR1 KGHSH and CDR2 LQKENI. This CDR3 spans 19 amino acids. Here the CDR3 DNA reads TGTGCCAGCTCACCGGCTTCAGGGCTAGCGGGAGGGACCTCCTACGAGCAGTACTTC. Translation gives CASSPASGLAGGTSYEQYF.

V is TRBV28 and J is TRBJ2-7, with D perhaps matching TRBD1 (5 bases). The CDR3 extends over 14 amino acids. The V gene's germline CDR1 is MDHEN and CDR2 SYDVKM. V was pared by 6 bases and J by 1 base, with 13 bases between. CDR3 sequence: CASRGQGSSYEQYF. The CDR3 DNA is TGTGCCAGCAGAGGGCAGGGCTCTTCCTACGAGCAGTACTTC.

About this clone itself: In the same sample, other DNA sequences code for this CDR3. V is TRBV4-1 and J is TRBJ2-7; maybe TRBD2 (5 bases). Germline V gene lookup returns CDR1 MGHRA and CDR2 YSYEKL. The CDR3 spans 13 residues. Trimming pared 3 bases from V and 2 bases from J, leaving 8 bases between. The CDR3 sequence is CASSHGGAYEQYF. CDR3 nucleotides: TGCGCCAGCAGCCATGGAGGAGCCTACGAGCAGTACTTC.

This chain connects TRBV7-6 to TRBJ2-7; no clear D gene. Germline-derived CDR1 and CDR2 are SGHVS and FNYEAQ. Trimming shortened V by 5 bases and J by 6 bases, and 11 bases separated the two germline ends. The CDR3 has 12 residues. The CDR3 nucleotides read TGTGCCAGCAGCCCCCGCCCAAGCGAGCAGTACTTC. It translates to CASSPRPSEQYF.

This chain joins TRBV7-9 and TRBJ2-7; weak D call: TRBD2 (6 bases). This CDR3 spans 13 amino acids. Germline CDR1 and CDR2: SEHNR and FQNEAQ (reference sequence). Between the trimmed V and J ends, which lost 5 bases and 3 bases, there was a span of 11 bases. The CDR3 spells CASSTAGIYEQYF. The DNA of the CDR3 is TGTGCCAGCAGCACCGCGGGAATCTACGAGCAGTACTTC. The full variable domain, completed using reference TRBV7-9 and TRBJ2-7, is DTGVSQNPRHKITKRGQNVTFRCDPISEHNRLYWYRQTLGQGPEFLTYFQNEAQLEKSRLLSDRFSAERPKGSFSTLEIQRTEQGDSAMYLCASSTAGIYEQYFGPGTRLTVT.

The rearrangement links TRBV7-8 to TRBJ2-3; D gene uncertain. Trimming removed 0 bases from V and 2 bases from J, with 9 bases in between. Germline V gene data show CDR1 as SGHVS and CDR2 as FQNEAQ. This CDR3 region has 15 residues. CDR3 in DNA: TGTGCCAGCAGCTTAGCGCTTCGACCCACAGATACGCAGTATTTT. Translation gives CASSLALRPTDTQYF.

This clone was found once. The CDR3 region has the DNA TGTGCCAGCAGCCCCGATTTGGGGTGGACCGGGGAGCTGTTTTTT. Protein sequence: CASSPDLGWTGELFF. The chain is built from TRBV13 and TRBJ2-2, with D unresolved. The CDR3 is 15 residues long. CDR1 and CDR2 (germline): PRHDT, FYEKMQ (reference sequence). V was trimmed by 5 bases and J by 5 bases, leaving 15 bases between them.

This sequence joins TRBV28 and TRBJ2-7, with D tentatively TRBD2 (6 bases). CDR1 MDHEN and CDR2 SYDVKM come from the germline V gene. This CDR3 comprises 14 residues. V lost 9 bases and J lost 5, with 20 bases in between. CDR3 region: CASLMVGGADEQYF. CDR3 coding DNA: TGTGCCAGTCTGATGGTGGGAGGTGCAGACGAGCAGTACTTC.

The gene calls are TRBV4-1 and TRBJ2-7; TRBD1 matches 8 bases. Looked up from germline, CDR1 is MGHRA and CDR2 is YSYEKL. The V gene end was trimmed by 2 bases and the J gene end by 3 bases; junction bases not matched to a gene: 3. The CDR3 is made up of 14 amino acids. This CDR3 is CASSQRTGRYEQYF. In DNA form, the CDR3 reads TGCGCCAGCAGCCAACGGACAGGGCGCTACGAGCAGTACTTC.

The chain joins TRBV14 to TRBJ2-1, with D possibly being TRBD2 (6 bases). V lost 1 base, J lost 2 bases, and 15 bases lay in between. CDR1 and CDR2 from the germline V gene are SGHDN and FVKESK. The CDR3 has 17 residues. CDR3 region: CASSQGRREVTYNEQFF. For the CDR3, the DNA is TGTGCCAGCAGCCAAGGGCGGCGGGAAGTCACCTACAATGAGCAGTTCTTC.

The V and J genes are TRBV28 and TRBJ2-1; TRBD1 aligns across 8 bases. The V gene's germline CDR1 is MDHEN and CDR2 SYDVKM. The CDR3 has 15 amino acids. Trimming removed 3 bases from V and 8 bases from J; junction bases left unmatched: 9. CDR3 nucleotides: TGTGCCAGCAGTTTTTCAGGGGGCGATGGTGATGAGCAGTTCTTC. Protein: CASSFSGGDGDEQFF.

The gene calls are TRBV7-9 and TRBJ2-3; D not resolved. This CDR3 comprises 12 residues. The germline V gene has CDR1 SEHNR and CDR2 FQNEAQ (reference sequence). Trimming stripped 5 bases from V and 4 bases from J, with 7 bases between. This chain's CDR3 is CASSPLADTQYF. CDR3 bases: TGTGCCAGCAGCCCCCTGGCAGATACGCAGTATTTT.

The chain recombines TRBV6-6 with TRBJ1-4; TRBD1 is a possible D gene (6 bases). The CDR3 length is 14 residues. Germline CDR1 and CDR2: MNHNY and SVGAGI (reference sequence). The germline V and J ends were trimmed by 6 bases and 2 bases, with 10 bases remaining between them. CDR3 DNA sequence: TGTGCCAGCAGCATCGACAGGACTAATGAAAAACTGTTTTTT. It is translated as CASSIDRTNEKLFF.

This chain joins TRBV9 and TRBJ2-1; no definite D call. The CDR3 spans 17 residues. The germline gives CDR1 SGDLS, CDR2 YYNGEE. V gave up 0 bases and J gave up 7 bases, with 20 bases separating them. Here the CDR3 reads CASSVEATPQPENEQFF. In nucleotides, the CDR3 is TGTGCCAGCAGCGTAGAGGCGACACCACAGCCAGAGAATGAGCAGTTCTTC.

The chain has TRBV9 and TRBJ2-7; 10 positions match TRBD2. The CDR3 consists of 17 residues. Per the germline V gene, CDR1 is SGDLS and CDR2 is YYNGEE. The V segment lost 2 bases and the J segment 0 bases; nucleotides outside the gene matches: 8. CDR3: CASSVTASGRLSYEQYF. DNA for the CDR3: TGTGCCAGCAGCGTTACGGCTAGCGGGAGACTCTCCTACGAGCAGTACTTC.